This T cell receptor (beta chain) was profiled in a study of Ad26.COV2.S vaccination and SARS-CoV-2 variants (dated by TCRdb to 2020 to 2022). With regard to the full study: Donors in the vaccine arm were drawn from COV1001, a multicentre, randomized, double-blind, placebo-controlled phase I-IIa trial testing Ad26.COV2.S in healthy adults. Ad26.COV2.S was administered intramuscularly at a dose of 5x10^10 or 1x10^11 viral particles, either as one shot or as two shots given 56 days apart. TCRbeta repertoire sequencing served as the tool for gauging how specific and how broad the SARS-CoV-2-reactive T cell receptors were following Ad26.COV2.S vaccination. The TCR-sequenced set comprised roughly 30 samples: some 20 Ad26.COV2.S vaccine recipients, 5 placebo recipients and 8 SARS-CoV-2 convalescent individuals. Trial participants were randomized into five groups of five, in which low-dose or high-dose Ad26.COV2.S was given once or twice, or placebo was given on both occasions. Throughout the experiments and outcome assessment, investigators stayed blinded to trial group allocation. General study outcomes and caveats: Non-spike TCR breadth was comparable between vaccine and placebo recipients, consistent with the vaccine containing only spike. The study was not powered for comparison of responses between vaccine doses or regimens. Compared with placebo recipients, Ad26.COV2.S recipients showed higher spike-specific TCR breadth (P = 0.0014). Substantial breadth of spike-specific CD8+ and CD4+ T cell responses was reported after vaccination. According to the authors, total T cell responses may have been underestimated by the TCR breadth and depth analyses.

At the junction V is shortened by 2 bases and J by 4 bases; bases outside the gene matches: 4. From the cysteine up to the phenylalanine, the CDR3 has a length of 14 residues. The sequence is cut down to CDR3 DNA, 42 bases in frame from base 1. The germline V gene supplies CDR1 SGHTA and CDR2 FQGNSA. This clone has a single count. The antigen it binds to is not known. Base quality data are lacking; no much larger clone is found one base away. The immunoSEQ Assay was the method used to sequence TCRbeta CDR3 regions. After extraction, genomic DNA underwent amplification by bias-controlled multiplex PCR, followed by high-throughput sequencing. The paper's processing steps were these. To quantify the absolute abundance of every unique TCRbeta CDR3 region, sequences were collapsed and filtered. T cell fraction was estimated by normalization of TCRbeta template counts to usable DNA, with usable DNA being measured through amplification of reference genes present in all nucleated cells. Repertoire TCRs were annotated as SARS-CoV-2-specific when V gene, CDR3 amino acid sequence and J gene were exactly matched to a known reactive TCR set. MIRA supplied the reference SARS-CoV-2 TCR set, which was filtered for enrichment in COVID-19-positive ImmuneCODE repertoires so that public or cross-reactive TCRs were removed. Based on the MIRA antigens, annotated TCRs were further analysed at the level of specific ORF or position within ORF. Breadth was defined as annotated unique rearrangements over total unique productive rearrangements; depth was the summed frequency of those rearrangements. Two-sided Wilcoxon rank-sum tests were used to compare TCR breadth between groups. What TCRdb holds here is the immuneACCESS table cut down to in-frame rearrangements. Part of the clones is not present; checked against another copy, under half of the missing clones reflect an unresolved V gene, and the others are unexplained. For V, J and clone size, that table is used; D and trimming come from the DNA. In all, the sample holds approximately 360,000 clones, and approximately 83% of those were seen once. 7.4% of the sample belongs to the ten largest clones.

In light of the paper, this sample's treatment or condition label describes: around 19 received Ad26.COV2.S at low or high dose, single or two shots; several received placebo; per-sample allocation not given. Repertoires of vaccine and placebo recipients were sequenced from samples collected on day 63 after the first injection. Between 29 July and 7 August 2020, Cohort 1b enrolled 25 adults aged 18-55 years at one site in Boston, USA. Ad26.COV2.S was a replication-incompetent adenovirus type 26 vector expressing a prefusion-stabilized SARS-CoV-2 spike protein from the original Wuhan strain. In this chain, TRBV7-2 is recombined with TRBJ1-2, with 7 bases in between that match TRBD1. The sample consisted of peripheral blood, taken in a trial of Ad26.COV2.S vaccine versus placebo. This sequence was found in a person between 18 and 65 years old who received the Ad26.COV2.S COVID-19 vaccine or a placebo. The DNA sequence is as follows: TGTGCCAGCAGCTTATCCCCAGGGGGCTATGGCTACACCTTC. It specifies CASSLSPGGYGYTF.